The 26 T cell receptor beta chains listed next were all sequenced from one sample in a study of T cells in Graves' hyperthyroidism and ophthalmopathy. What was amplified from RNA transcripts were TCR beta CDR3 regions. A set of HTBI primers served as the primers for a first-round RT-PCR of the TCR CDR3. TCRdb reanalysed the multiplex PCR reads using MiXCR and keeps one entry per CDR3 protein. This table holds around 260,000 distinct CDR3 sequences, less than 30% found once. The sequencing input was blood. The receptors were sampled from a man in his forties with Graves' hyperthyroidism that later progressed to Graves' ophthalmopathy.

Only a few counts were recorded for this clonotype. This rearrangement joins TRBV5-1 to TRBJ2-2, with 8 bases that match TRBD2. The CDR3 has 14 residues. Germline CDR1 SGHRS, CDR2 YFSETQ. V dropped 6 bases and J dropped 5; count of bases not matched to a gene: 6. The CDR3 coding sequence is TGCGCCAGCACGAGCGGGAGTTGGACCGGGGAGCTGTTTTTT. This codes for CASTSGSWTGELFF.

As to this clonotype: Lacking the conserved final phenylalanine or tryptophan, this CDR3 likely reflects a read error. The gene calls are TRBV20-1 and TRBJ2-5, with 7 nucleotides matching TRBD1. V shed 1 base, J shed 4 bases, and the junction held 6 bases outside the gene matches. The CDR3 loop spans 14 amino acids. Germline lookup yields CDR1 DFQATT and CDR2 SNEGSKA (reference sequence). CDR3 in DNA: TGCAGTGCTAGAGCCCCGGGACAGCGAGAGACCCAGTACCTC. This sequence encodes CSARAPGQRETQYL.

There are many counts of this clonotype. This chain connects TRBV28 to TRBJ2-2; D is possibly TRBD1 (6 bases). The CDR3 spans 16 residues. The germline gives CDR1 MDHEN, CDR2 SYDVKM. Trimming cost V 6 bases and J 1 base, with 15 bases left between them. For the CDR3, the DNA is TGTGCCAGCAGCCCGGGACATAGAGAGAACACCGGGGAGCTGTTTTTT. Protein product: CASSPGHRENTGELFF. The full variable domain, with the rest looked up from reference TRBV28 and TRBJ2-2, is DVKVTQSSRYLVKRTGEKVFLECVQDMDHENMFWYRQDPGLGLRLIYFSYDVKMKEKGDIPEGYSVSREKKERFSLILESASTNQTSMYLCASSPGHRENTGELFFGEGSRLTVL.

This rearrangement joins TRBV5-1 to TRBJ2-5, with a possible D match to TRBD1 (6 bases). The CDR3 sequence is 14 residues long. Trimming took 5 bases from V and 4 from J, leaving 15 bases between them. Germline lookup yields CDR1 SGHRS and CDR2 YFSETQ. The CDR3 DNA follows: TGCGCCAGCAGAGGGGGTTTGAAAATAGAGACCCAGTACTTC. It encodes CASRGGLKIETQYF.

CDR3 residues: CASSQGGGGNQPQHF. The CDR3 nucleotides read TGTGCCAGCAGCCAGGGGGGGGGAGGCAATCAGCCCCAGCATTTT. The rearrangement links TRBV9 to TRBJ1-5, with 7 bases lining up with TRBD1. CDR3 length equals 15 residues. The V and J ends lost 4 bases and 2 bases, in that order; junction bases with no gene match: 6. Germline V lookup: CDR1 SGDLS, CDR2 YYNGEE.

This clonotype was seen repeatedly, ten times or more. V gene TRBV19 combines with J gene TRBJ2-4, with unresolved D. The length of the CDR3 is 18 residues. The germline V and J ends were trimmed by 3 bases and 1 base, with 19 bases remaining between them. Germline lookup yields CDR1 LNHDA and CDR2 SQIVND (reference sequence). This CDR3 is CASSIEWVGTMAKNIQYF. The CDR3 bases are TGTGCCAGTAGTATCGAGTGGGTGGGAACGATGGCCAAAAACATTCAGTACTTC. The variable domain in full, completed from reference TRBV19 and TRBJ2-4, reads DGGITQSPKYLFRKEGQNVTLSCEQNLNHDAMYWYRQDPGQGLRLIYYSQIVNDFQKGDIAEGYSVSREKKESFPLTVTSAQKNPTAFYLCASSIEWVGTMAKNIQYFGAGTRLSVL.

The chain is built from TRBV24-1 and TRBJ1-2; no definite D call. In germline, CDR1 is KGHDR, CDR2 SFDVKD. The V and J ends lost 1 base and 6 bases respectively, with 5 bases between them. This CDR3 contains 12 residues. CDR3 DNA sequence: TGTGCCACCAGTGATTTTTGGAATGGCTACACCTTC. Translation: CATSDFWNGYTF.

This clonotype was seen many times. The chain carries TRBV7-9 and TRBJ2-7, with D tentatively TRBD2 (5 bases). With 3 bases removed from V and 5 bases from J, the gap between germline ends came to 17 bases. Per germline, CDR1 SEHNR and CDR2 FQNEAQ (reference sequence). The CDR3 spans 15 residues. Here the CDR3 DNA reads TGTGCCAGCAGCTTTGCGATCTCGAGGGCCGACGAGCAGTACTTC. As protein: CASSFAISRADEQYF. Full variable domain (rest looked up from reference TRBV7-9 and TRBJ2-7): DTGVSQNPRHKITKRGQNVTFRCDPISEHNRLYWYRQTLGQGPEFLTYFQNEAQLEKSRLLSDRFSAERPKGSFSTLEIQRTEQGDSAMYLCASSFAISRADEQYFGPGTRLTVT.

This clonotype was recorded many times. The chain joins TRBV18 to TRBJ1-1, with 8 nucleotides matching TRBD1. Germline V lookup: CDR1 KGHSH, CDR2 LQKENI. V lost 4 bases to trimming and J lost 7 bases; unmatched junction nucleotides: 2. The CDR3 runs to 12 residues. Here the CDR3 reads CASSRGQGEAFF. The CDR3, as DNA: TGTGCCAGCTCACGTGGACAGGGTGAAGCTTTCTTT.

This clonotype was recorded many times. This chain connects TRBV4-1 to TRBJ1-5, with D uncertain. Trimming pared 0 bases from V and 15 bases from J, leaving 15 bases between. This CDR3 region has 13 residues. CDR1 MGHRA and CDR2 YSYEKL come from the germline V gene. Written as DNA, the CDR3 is TGCGCCAGCAGCCAAGAAGGCCAGGTTATTTTGCATTTT. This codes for CASSQEGQVILHF.

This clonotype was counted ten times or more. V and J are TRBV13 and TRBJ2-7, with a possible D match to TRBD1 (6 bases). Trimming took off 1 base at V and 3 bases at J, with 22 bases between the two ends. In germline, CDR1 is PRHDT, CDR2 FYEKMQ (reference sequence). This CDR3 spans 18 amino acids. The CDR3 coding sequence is TGTGCCAGCAGCTTAGAAGGGGGTACGGGCAGGAATCGCTACGAGCAGTACTTC. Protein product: CASSLEGGTGRNRYEQYF.

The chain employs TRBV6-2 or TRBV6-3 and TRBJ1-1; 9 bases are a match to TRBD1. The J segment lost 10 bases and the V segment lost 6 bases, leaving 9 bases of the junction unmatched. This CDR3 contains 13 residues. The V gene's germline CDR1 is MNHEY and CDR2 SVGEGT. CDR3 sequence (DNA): TGTGCCAGCAGCTCCGGGACAGGGCTCGCAGCTTTCTTT. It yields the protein CASSSGTGLAAFF.

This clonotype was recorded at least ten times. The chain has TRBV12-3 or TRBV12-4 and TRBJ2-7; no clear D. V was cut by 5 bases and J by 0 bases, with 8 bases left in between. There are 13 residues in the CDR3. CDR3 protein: CASSISNSYEQYF. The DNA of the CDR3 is TGTGCCAGCAGTATCTCGAACTCCTACGAGCAGTACTTC.

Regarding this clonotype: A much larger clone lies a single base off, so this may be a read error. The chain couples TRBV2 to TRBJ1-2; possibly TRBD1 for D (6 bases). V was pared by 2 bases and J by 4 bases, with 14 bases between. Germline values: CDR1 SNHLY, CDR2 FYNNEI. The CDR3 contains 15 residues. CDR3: CASSERATGAYGYTF. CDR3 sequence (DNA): TGTGCCAGCAGTGAAAGGGCTACGGGGGCCTATGGCTACACCTTC.

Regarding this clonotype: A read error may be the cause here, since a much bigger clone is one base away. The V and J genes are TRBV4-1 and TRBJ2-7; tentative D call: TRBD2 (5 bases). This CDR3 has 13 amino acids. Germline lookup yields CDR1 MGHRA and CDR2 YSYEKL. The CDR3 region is CASSLGSSHEQYF. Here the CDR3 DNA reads TGCGCCAGCAGCCTAGGGAGCTCCCACGAGCAGTACTTC.

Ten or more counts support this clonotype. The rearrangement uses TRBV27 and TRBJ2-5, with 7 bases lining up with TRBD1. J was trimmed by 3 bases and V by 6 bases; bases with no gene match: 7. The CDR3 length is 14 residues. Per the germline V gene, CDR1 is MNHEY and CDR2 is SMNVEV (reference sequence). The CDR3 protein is CASRIGTGEETQYF. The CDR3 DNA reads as TGTGCCAGCAGGATAGGAACAGGGGAAGAGACCCAGTACTTC.

In DNA, the CDR3 is TGTGCCAGCAGCCACCTGATGGGAAACTATGGCTACACCTTC. It translates to CASSHLMGNYGYTF. The chain combines TRBV12-3 or TRBV12-4 with TRBJ1-2; D ambiguous. CDR3 length: 14 amino acids. V was shortened by 6 bases and J by 2 bases, with 13 bases between the two germline ends.

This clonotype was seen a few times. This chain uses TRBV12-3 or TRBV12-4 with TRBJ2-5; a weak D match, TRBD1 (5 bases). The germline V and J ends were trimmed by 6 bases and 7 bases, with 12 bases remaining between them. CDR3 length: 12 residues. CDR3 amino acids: CASSPLRGTQYF. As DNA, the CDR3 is TGTGCCAGCAGCCCCCTAAGGGGGACCCAGTACTTC.

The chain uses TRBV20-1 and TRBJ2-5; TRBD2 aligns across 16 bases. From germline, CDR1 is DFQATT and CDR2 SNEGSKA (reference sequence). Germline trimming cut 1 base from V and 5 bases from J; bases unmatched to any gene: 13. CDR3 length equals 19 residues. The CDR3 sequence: CSARGAGLAGGQVRETQYF. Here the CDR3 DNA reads TGCAGTGCTAGAGGAGCGGGACTAGCGGGGGGGCAGGTTCGGGAGACCCAGTACTTC.

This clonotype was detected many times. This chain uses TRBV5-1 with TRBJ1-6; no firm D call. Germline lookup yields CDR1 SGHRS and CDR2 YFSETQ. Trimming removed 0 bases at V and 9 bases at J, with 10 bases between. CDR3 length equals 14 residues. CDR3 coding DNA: TGCGCCAGCAGCTTGGGGCCAGTAGGTTCACCCCTCCACTTT. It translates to CASSLGPVGSPLHF.

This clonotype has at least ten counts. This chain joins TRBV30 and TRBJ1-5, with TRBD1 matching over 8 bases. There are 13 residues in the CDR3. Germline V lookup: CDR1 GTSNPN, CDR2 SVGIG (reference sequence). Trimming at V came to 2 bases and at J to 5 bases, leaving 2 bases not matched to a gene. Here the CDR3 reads CAWSTGGDQPQHF. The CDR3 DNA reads TGTGCCTGGAGTACAGGGGGGGATCAGCCCCAGCATTTT.

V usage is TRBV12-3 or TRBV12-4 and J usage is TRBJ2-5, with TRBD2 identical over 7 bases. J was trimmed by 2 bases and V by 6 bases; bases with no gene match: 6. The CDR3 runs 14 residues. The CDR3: CASSRRAGQETQYF. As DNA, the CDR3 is TGTGCCAGCAGCCGGAGAGCGGGGCAAGAGACCCAGTACTTC.

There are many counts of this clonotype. The CDR3: CASSYSRTSGIGDTQYF. The DNA of the CDR3 is TGTGCCAGCAGTTACTCAAGAACTAGCGGGATTGGTGATACGCAGTATTTT. V and J are TRBV6-2 or TRBV6-3 and TRBJ2-3; 10 bases fit TRBD2. CDR3 size: 17 residues. The junction had 9 bases not matched to a gene; V was cut back by 0 bases and J by 6 bases. The V gene's germline CDR1 is MNHEY and CDR2 SVGEGT.

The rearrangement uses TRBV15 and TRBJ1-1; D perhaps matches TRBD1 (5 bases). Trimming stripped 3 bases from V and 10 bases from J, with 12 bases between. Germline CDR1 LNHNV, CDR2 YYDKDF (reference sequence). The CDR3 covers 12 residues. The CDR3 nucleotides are TGTGCCACCAGCAGGCTCGAGGGGTCAGCTTTCTTT. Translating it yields CATSRLEGSAFF.

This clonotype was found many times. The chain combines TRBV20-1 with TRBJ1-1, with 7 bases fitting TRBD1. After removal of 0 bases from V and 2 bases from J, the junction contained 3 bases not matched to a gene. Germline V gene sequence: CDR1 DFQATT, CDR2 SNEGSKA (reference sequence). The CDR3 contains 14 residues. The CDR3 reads CSAREGTANTEAFF. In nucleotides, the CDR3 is TGCAGTGCTAGAGAAGGGACAGCCAACACTGAAGCTTTCTTT.

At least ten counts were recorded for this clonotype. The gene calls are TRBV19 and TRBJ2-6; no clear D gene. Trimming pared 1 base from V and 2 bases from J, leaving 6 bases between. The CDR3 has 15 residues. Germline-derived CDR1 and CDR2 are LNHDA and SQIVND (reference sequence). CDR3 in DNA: TGTGCCAGTAGTATAGGAAACCCTGGGGCCAACGTCCTGACTTTC. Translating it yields CASSIGNPGANVLTF.